The 29 T cell receptor beta chains in this list originate from one sample, sequenced in a study of blood T cell repertoires in COVID-19. Assay used: immunoSEQ multiplex PCR; TCRdb lists only in-frame clones, some missing. The profile shows 210,000 or so clones, about 80% of them singletons. The material sequenced was peripheral blood. The receptors come from a woman of 80 years or more with COVID-19, enrolled during active disease.

This clone has just a few counts. The chain is built from TRBV3-1 (or the pseudogene TRBV3-2) and TRBJ2-5, with D hard to call. The CDR3 has 15 residues. V was clipped by 6 bases and J by 3 bases, with 17 bases between them. The germline V gene encodes CDR1 LGHDT and CDR2 YNNKEL (reference sequence). CDR3 nucleotide sequence: TGTGCCAGCAGTCTCACGGGTAGGAACGAAGAGACCCAGTACTTC. Its protein product is CASSLTGRNEETQYF.

The J gene is TRBJ2-3, the V gene TRBV5-5; 8 nucleotides align to TRBD1. The CDR3 loop spans 15 amino acids. V was clipped by 3 bases and J by 0 bases; unmatched bases: 3. From germline, CDR1 is SGHKS and CDR2 YYEKEE (reference sequence). The CDR3 sequence: CASSWGDRSTDTQYF. The CDR3 DNA sequence: TGTGCCAGCAGCTGGGGGGACAGGAGCACAGATACGCAGTATTTT.

V usage is TRBV5-4 and J usage is TRBJ2-3; D is uncertain. The CDR3 length is 14 residues. Per the germline V gene, CDR1 is SGHNT and CDR2 is YYREEE (reference sequence). V lost 2 bases and J lost 6, with 13 bases in between. The CDR3 here is CASSFTSTSDTQYF. CDR3 DNA sequence: TGTGCCAGCAGCTTTACGAGTACCTCCGATACGCAGTATTTT.

This chain connects TRBV7-2 to TRBJ1-5; possible D gene TRBD1, 6 bases. This CDR3 is 13 amino acids long. Germline V gene data show CDR1 as SGHTA and CDR2 as FQGNSA. V gave up 4 bases and J gave up 5 bases, with 9 bases separating them. CDR3 DNA sequence: TGTGCCAGCAGCTGGGGGCTATATCAGCCCCAGCATTTT. Translated: CASSWGLYQPQHF.

CDR3 amino acids: CASSDRAIGGYTF. CDR3 in DNA: TGTGCCAGTTCGGACAGGGCGATCGGTGGCTACACCTTC. V usage is TRBV3-1 (or the pseudogene TRBV3-2) and J usage is TRBJ1-2; TRBD1 matches 8 bases. There are 13 residues in the CDR3. Germline CDR1 is LGHDT and CDR2 is YNNKEL (reference sequence). V lost 9 bases, J lost 7 bases, and 10 bases stayed unmatched.

Concerning this clone itself: The same CDR3 also results from other DNA sequences found in this sample. The rearrangement links TRBV5-6 to TRBJ2-7; a weak D match, TRBD1 (5 bases). This CDR3 has 14 residues. V lost 2 bases to trimming and J lost 2 bases, with 11 bases between them. Per the germline V gene, CDR1 is SGHDT and CDR2 is YYEEEE. The CDR3 here is CASSLLQGTYEQYF. For the CDR3, the DNA is TGTGCCAGCAGCTTACTCCAGGGAACCTACGAGCAGTACTTC.

This sequence joins TRBV2 and TRBJ2-3, with 11 bases that match TRBD2. Germline V lookup: CDR1 SNHLY, CDR2 FYNNEI. V was clipped by 4 bases and J by 1 base; unmatched bases: 10. This CDR3 has 18 amino acids. CDR3 in amino acids: CASSGTSGGLWGTDTQYF. The CDR3 DNA reads as TGTGCCAGCAGTGGTACTAGCGGGGGTCTGTGGGGCACAGATACGCAGTATTTT. Variable domain in full (rest from reference TRBV2 and TRBJ2-3): EPEVTQTPSHQVTQMGQEVILRCVPISNHLYFYWYRQILGQKVEFLVSFYNNEISEKSEIFDDQFSVERPDGSNFTLKIRSTKLEDSAMYFCASSGTSGGLWGTDTQYFGPGTRLTVL.

J is TRBJ2-7 and V is TRBV7-9, with TRBD1 identical over 7 bases. The CDR3 sequence is 16 residues long. Germline CDR1 and CDR2: SEHNR and FQNEAQ (reference sequence). V gave up 4 bases and J gave up 3 bases; unmatched junction bases: 12. As DNA, the CDR3 is TGTGCCAGCAGCTCTGCTCTCACAGGGGTGAACTACGAGCAGTACTTC. Translation gives CASSSALTGVNYEQYF. The full variable domain, completed using reference TRBV7-9 and TRBJ2-7, is DTGVSQNPRHKITKRGQNVTFRCDPISEHNRLYWYRQTLGQGPEFLTYFQNEAQLEKSRLLSDRFSAERPKGSFSTLEIQRTEQGDSAMYLCASSSALTGVNYEQYFGPGTRLTVT.

The chain is built from TRBV6-5 and TRBJ2-7; 8 positions agree with TRBD1. V shed 6 bases, J shed 2 bases, and the junction held 9 bases outside the gene matches. Germline V gives CDR1 MNHEY, CDR2 SVGAGI. This CDR3 comprises 15 residues. The CDR3 region is CASSFSAGGPYEQYF. The CDR3 DNA reads TGTGCCAGCAGCTTCAGCGCAGGGGGCCCCTACGAGCAGTACTTC.

The chain combines TRBV19 with TRBJ1-1; the D gene is possibly TRBD1 (6 bases). Germline values: CDR1 LNHDA, CDR2 SQIVND (reference sequence). The CDR3 has 12 residues. CDR3 DNA: TGTGCTGTAAGGGGGGGGTGGACTGAAGCTTTCTTT. Its translation: CAVRGGWTEAFF. Complete variable domain (other parts from reference TRBV19 and TRBJ1-1): DGGITQSPKYLFRKEGQNVTLSCEQNLNHDAMYWYRQDPGQGLRLIYYSQIVNDFQKGDIAEGYSVSREKKESFPLTVTSAQKNPTAFYLCAVRGGWTEAFFGQGTRLTVV.

In its sample, this clone was seen a few times. The CDR3 protein is CASSEARGRENEQYF. The CDR3 coding sequence is TGTGCCAGCAGTGAGGCCAGGGGGCGCGAGAACGAGCAGTACTTC. This sequence joins TRBV2 and TRBJ2-7, with 8 positions matching TRBD1. Unmatched junction bases numbered 9, after V lost 3 bases and J lost 5 bases. Germline V gives CDR1 SNHLY, CDR2 FYNNEI. The CDR3 runs 15 residues.

The rearrangement joins TRBV19 to TRBJ1-5; D uncertain. Germline V gene lookup returns CDR1 LNHDA and CDR2 SQIVND (reference sequence). Trimming removed 8 bases at V and 4 bases at J, with 9 bases between. The CDR3 contains 12 residues. CDR3 loop: CASPDGNQPQHF. The CDR3 bases are TGTGCCAGTCCTGACGGGAATCAGCCCCAGCATTTT.

V is TRBV6-5 and J is TRBJ2-7, with D maybe TRBD2 (5 bases). The CDR3 is 13 residues long. With 5 bases removed from V and 2 bases from J, the gap between germline ends came to 10 bases. Germline V lookup: CDR1 MNHEY, CDR2 SVGAGI. CDR3 DNA sequence: TGTGCCAGCAGTACTGTCGGGACCTACGAGCAGTACTTC. Protein: CASSTVGTYEQYF.

The chain joins TRBV27 to TRBJ2-2; D is perhaps TRBD1 (6 bases). The CDR3 totals 16 residues. Trimming removed 0 bases from V and 5 bases from J, with 13 bases in between. Germline CDR1 and CDR2: MNHEY and SMNVEV (reference sequence). As DNA, the CDR3 is TGTGCCAGCAGTTTATCGATTCCACAGGGTACCGGGGAGCTGTTTTTT. Amino acid sequence: CASSLSIPQGTGELFF.

CDR3 region: CASSLDRTNYGYTF. As DNA, the CDR3 is TGTGCCAGCAGCTTGGACAGGACTAACTATGGCTACACCTTC. The rearrangement links TRBV5-4 to TRBJ1-2; the D gene is possibly TRBD1 (5 bases). Trimming removed 0 bases from V and 0 bases from J, with 6 bases in between. The CDR3 is 14 residues long. Germline CDR1 is SGHNT and CDR2 is YYREEE (reference sequence).

This clone was picked up one time. The sample carries other DNA sequences with the same CDR3. This chain connects TRBV3-1 (or the pseudogene TRBV3-2) to TRBJ1-6; tentative D call: TRBD1 (5 bases). CDR3 size: 13 residues. The V gene's germline CDR1 is LGHDT and CDR2 YNNKEL (reference sequence). Trimming shortened V by 0 bases and J by 10 bases, and 7 bases separated the two germline ends. CDR3 residues: CASSQDRGSPLHF. CDR3 DNA sequence: TGTGCCAGCAGCCAAGATCGGGGGTCACCCCTCCACTTT.

This rearrangement joins TRBV15 to TRBJ1-2; D is undetermined. This CDR3 contains 15 residues. Trimming stripped 0 bases from V and 3 bases from J, with 11 bases between. Germline CDR1 LNHNV, CDR2 YYDKDF (reference sequence). The DNA for the CDR3 is TGTGCCACCAGCAGAGATCTCGGCGGCTACTATGGCTACACCTTC. Amino acid sequence: CATSRDLGGYYGYTF.

The chain is built from TRBV10-3 and TRBJ1-3, with no clear D. The V end lost 4 bases, the J end lost 4 bases, and 11 bases lay between the germline ends. Germline CDR1 is ENHRY and CDR2 is SYGVKD. This CDR3 is 14 amino acids long. CDR3 region: CAISGPDSGNTIYF. In DNA, the CDR3 is TGTGCCATCAGTGGGCCCGACTCCGGAAACACCATATATTTT.

V and J are TRBV4-1 and TRBJ1-1, with 11 bases that match TRBD1. The V gene's germline CDR1 is MGHRA and CDR2 YSYEKL. V shed 4 bases, J shed 4 bases, and the junction held 11 bases outside the gene matches. CDR3 length: 17 residues. The CDR3 nucleotides read TGCGCCAGCAGCCGGTTCCGGGACAGGGGGGTACTCACTGAAGCTTTCTTT. Its translation is CASSRFRDRGVLTEAFF.

This chain connects TRBV4-1 to TRBJ2-7; 7 bases fit TRBD1. The CDR3 sequence is 17 residues long. The V gene end was trimmed by 3 bases and the J gene end by 0 bases; junction bases not matched to a gene: 11. The germline V gene has CDR1 MGHRA and CDR2 YSYEKL. This CDR3 is CASSHPIQGVASYEQYF. The CDR3 DNA follows: TGCGCCAGCAGCCACCCGATTCAGGGGGTCGCCTCCTACGAGCAGTACTTC.

The J gene is TRBJ2-3, the V gene TRBV19; a weak D match, TRBD2 (6 bases). The V gene's germline CDR1 is LNHDA and CDR2 SQIVND (reference sequence). The CDR3 is made up of 14 amino acids. Trimming stripped 7 bases from V and 2 bases from J, with 13 bases between. The CDR3 DNA reads TGTGCCAGTACCGAGGACTACAACACAGATACGCAGTATTTT. This codes for CASTEDYNTDTQYF.

This clone was counted a single time. Distinct nucleotide sequences in the sample also encode this CDR3. The chain links TRBV5-1 to TRBJ2-7, with D perhaps TRBD1 (7 bases). Germline loops: CDR1 SGHRS, CDR2 YFSETQ. V was pared by 5 bases and J by 0 bases, with 12 bases between. The CDR3 is made up of 14 amino acids. CDR3 in amino acids: CASSPGGSSYEQYF. The CDR3, as DNA: TGCGCCAGCAGTCCAGGGGGGAGCTCCTACGAGCAGTACTTC.

This clone came up once. The rearrangement links TRBV7-2 to TRBJ2-7; no definite D call. The V end was cut by 2 bases, the J end by 5 bases, with 10 bases between. This CDR3 comprises 13 residues. CDR1 and CDR2 (germline): SGHTA, FQGNSA. The CDR3 region has the DNA TGTGCCAGCAGCTTAATGGTGAGGAACGAGCAGTACTTC. Translation: CASSLMVRNEQYF. The full variable domain, with the rest looked up from reference TRBV7-2 and TRBJ2-7, is GAGVSQSPSNKVTEKGKDVELRCDPISGHTALYWYRQSLGQGLEFLIYFQGNSAPDKSGLPSDRFSAERTGGSVSTLTIQRTQQEDSAVYLCASSLMVRNEQYFGPGTRLTVT.

The V call is TRBV7-9, the J call TRBJ2-2; D possibly corresponds to TRBD1 (8 bases). V lost 4 bases and J lost 5, with 17 bases in between. Germline V gene sequence: CDR1 SEHNR, CDR2 FQNEAQ (reference sequence). The CDR3 loop spans 16 amino acids. In DNA form, the CDR3 reads TGTGCCAGCAGCTCAAGGACAGGGAGGGTTACCGGGGAGCTGTTTTTT. This translates into CASSSRTGRVTGELFF. The variable domain in full, completed from reference TRBV7-9 and TRBJ2-2, reads DTGVSQNPRHKITKRGQNVTFRCDPISEHNRLYWYRQTLGQGPEFLTYFQNEAQLEKSRLLSDRFSAERPKGSFSTLEIQRTEQGDSAMYLCASSSRTGRVTGELFFGEGSRLTVL.

The chain combines TRBV29-1 with TRBJ1-2; D not certain. Trimming shortened V by 4 bases and J by 8 bases, and 8 bases separated the two germline ends. This CDR3 comprises 10 residues. Germline V gives CDR1 SQVTM, CDR2 ANQGSEA. CDR3 protein: CSVAEEGYTF. In DNA, the CDR3 is TGCAGCGTTGCCGAGGAAGGCTACACCTTC.

A word on this clone: Compared with germline, one end of the junction differs, possibly owing to a read error. J is TRBJ2-3 and V is TRBV7-7, with TRBD2 matching over 9 bases. The CDR3 is 18 residues long. Germline lookup yields CDR1 SSHAT and CDR2 FNYEAQ (reference sequence). The CDR3 reads CASSPSAERGVSTDTQYF. For the CDR3, the DNA is TGTGCTAGCAGCCCGTCCGCGGAGCGGGGGGTCAGCACAGATACGCAGTATTTT. The full variable domain, rest sourced from reference TRBV7-7 and TRBJ2-3, is GAGVSQSPRYKVTKRGQDVTLRCDPISSHATLYWYQQALGQGPEFLTYFNYEAQPDKSGLPSDRFSAERPEGSISTLTIQRTEQRDSAMYRCASSPSAERGVSTDTQYFGPGTRLTVL.

J is TRBJ1-4 and V is TRBV3-1 (or the pseudogene TRBV3-2); D might be TRBD1 (5 bases). The CDR3 spans 17 residues. V was clipped by 1 base and J by 0 bases, with 12 bases between them. Germline CDR1 reads LGHDT; CDR2 reads YNNKEL (reference sequence). As DNA, the CDR3 is TGTGCCAGCAGCCAAGTGGCCGGGACTGCAACTAATGAAAAACTGTTTTTT. It is translated as CASSQVAGTATNEKLFF.

J is TRBJ1-5 and V is TRBV6-5; a possible D gene is TRBD1 (5 bases). The CDR3 is 13 residues long. Trimming took off 2 bases at V and 9 bases at J, with 11 bases between the two ends. Germline CDR1 MNHEY, CDR2 SVGAGI. The CDR3, as DNA: TGTGCCAGCAGTTACGGGTTCCAGGGGCCCCAGCATTTT. Its protein product is CASSYGFQGPQHF.

The chain has TRBV2 and TRBJ1-2, with D maybe TRBD1 (5 bases). Trimming shortened V by 6 bases and J by 0 bases, and 11 bases separated the two germline ends. Germline V lookup: CDR1 SNHLY, CDR2 FYNNEI. The CDR3 loop spans 14 amino acids. The DNA of the CDR3 is TGTGCCAGCAGATTGGACATAGCTAACTATGGCTACACCTTC. Translation gives CASRLDIANYGYTF.